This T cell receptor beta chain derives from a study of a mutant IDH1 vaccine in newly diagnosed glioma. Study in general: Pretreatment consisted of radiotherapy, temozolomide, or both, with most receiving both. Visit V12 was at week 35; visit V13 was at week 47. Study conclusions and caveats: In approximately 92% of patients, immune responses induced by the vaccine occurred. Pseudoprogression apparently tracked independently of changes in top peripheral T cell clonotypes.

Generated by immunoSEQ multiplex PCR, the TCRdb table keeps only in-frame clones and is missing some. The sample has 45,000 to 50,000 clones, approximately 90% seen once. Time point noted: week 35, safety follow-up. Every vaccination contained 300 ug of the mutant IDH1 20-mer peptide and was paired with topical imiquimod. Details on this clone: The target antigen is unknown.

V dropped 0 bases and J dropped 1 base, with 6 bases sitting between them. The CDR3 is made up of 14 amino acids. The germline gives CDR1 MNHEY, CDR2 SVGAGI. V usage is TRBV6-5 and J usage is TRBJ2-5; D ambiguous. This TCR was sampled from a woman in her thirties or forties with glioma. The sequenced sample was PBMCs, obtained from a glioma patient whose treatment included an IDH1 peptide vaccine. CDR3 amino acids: CASSYSTSQETQYF. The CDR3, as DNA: TGTGCCAGCAGTTACTCGACGAGCCAAGAGACCCAGTACTTC.